This T cell receptor (beta chain) was recorded in a study of cytomegalovirus exposure and HLA in healthy donors (dated by TCRdb to about 2017). At the level of the whole study: According to an earlier analysis of a few hundred of the donors, 150 million to 200 million T cells yielded 117 million unique TCR beta sequences and 250 to 350 Gb of sequence data. An early release covering 550 to 700 HLA-typed donors comprised 250 to 350 gigabases of sequencing data and 85 million to 100 million unique TCR sequences. Of the roughly 390 genotyped donors, 80% to 90% were placed in the genetic ancestry cluster associated with self-reported Caucasian donors. The study was designed to test whether signatures of past pathogen exposure could be identified by cataloging public T cell receptors. Using immunosequencing, the study profiled T cell repertoires from 640 or so subjects and related those repertoires to cytomegalovirus serostatus. Along with the roughly 710-subject first cohort, a separate validation cohort of over a hundred different subjects was used. High-throughput TCR immunosequencing, statistical association of individual TCRs with disease status, and machine learning were combined to predict cytomegalovirus infection status. A later analysis re-examined previously published TCR beta repertoires from just over 650 donors and added high-resolution HLA genotyping to investigate patterns of TCR occurrence. Rather than drawing on any new phenotypic data, the later analysis identified candidate immune exposures from TCR beta sequences and the way those sequences occurred across donors. To decide whether each TCR beta V gene segment behaved as functional or pseudogenic, an earlier analysis of some 540 of the donors relied on high-throughput TCR beta sequencing. Donor age, sex, ethnicity and CMV serostatus were compiled alongside the repertoire data. In a later genetic analysis, genome-wide SNP genotypes for 398 of the 666 donors were used, and that subset was treated as a discovery cohort. All discovery cohort repertoires had been generated on a single sequencing platform. HLA typing included class I and class II loci at four-digit resolution. Typing coverage differed by locus: A, B, C, DRB1 and DQB1 were typed in roughly 629-630 donors, DQA1 in about 510, DPA1 in around 610, and DPB1 in around 440. Four to six DR-DQ haplotypes were handled as single units for association and clustering because linkage in the cohort was strong. Across 300 to 500 genotyped donors of the cohort, an average of about 200,000 unique TCR beta nucleotide sequences per donor were sequenced, and about a sixth of those sequences were non-productive.

The cohort was made up of around 720 healthy bone marrow donors. At the time of sampling, all cohort members were nominally healthy, though unrecorded immune exposures were likely present. The donor was CMV seropositive and belonged to the group of around 300 seropositive cohort members. A peripheral blood sample was provided by each donor, and peripheral blood mononuclear cells were used for TCR beta sequencing. Genomic DNA was extracted from the blood cell samples with the Qiagen DNeasy Blood Extraction Kit. CDR3 length: 15 amino acids, cysteine to phenylalanine. Here the CDR3 DNA is all that survives: 45 bases in frame from base 1. The germline V gene (reference sequence) yields SEHNR for CDR1 and FQNEAQ for CDR2. Unmatched junction bases come to 10, with V trimmed by 7 bases and J by 4 bases. This clone came up a few times. Its binding antigen is unknown. One base away there is no much larger clone; base qualities are not given.

General study outcomes and caveats: The study gave a list of 150 to 200 TCR beta chains associated with cytomegalovirus. Most TCR sequences were observed very rarely across donors, whereas some public TCRs were present in many individuals. For the cohort, immune exposure information was limited to CMV serostatus. The authors suggested that the approach could potentially be extended to other disease states and immunological phenotypes. The cohort was sequenced for TCR beta chains only, and without alpha or paired-chain data the features that could be detected were limited. In vitro tests confirmed that three of the cytomegalovirus-associated TCR beta chains recognize cytomegalovirus antigens. Compared with the approximately 600-donor mean, donors in an Asian-associated ancestry cluster had fewer N-insertions in productive TCRs, according to a later genetic analysis. The presence/absence analyses assumed that sequencing depth was roughly uniform across donors, and that assumption may not be true. A later genetic analysis associated a missense DCLRE1C variant with V-gene and J-gene trimming of TCR beta chains, and an independent cohort replicated the association. A group of highly shared sequence variants was considered likely to be a technical artifact of the sequencing pipeline. Because some donors lacked HLA typing at each locus, the association tests relied only on the typed subset. Linkage disequilibrium might explain the correlated functional status among segregating V segments, but an unknown experimental factor could not be excluded. When HLA alleles, especially DR and DQ, strongly co-occurred, TCR associations were difficult to assign to individual alleles. In a later analysis, HLA-associated TCR beta chains were found to be more clonally expanded and to have lower generation probabilities than equally common non-associated chains. A further reported finding was that TCR beta sequences accurately predicted the HLA-A and HLA-B alleles for most subjects in the first cohort. Some IMGT-functional V segments, including TRBV6-2 and TRBV6-3, could not be distinguished by the 87-base-pair reads and were therefore excluded. An earlier analysis of several hundred of the donors showed that most TCR beta V segments appeared in productive rearrangements either about 87% or about 30% of the time, which broadly matched IMGT annotations. According to a later analysis, TCR association rates differed among HLA loci, with DRB1 alleles showing the most associated TCRs and HLA-C alleles showing the fewest. At a false discovery rate of 0.05, a later analysis linked 16,951 TCR beta sequences to specific HLA alleles. According to a later analysis, parvovirus B19, influenza, CMV and Epstein-Barr virus appeared linked to several top co-occurrence clusters. Most CMV-associated TCR beta chains appeared to be HLA-restricted in a later analysis, and the HLA associations seemed to be driven largely by CMV exposure. The classifier was reported to diagnose cytomegalovirus status with high specificity and sensitivity in both the original cohort and the validation cohort. Because counts were too low, 15 or so rarely observed V segments, including chromosome 9 orphons, were excluded from the earlier analysis of roughly 580 of the donors.

The library was prepared using the immunoSEQ multiplex PCR assay. For the multiplex PCR, a mixture combining 60 forward primers for TCR Vbeta segments and 13 reverse primers for TCR Jbeta segments was used. The CDR3 region of rearranged TCR beta genes was amplified from genomic DNA with a multiplex PCR assay. The amplified TCR beta libraries were sequenced on the Illumina HiSeq System as 87-base-pair reads. From the authors' description of their analysis: A later analysis tallied approximately 87 million unique TCR beta chains across the 650 to 750 repertoires, and roughly 11 million of those chains were shared by two or more donors. Raw reads were error-corrected and collapsed into unique sequences with a nearest-neighbor algorithm that merged closely related sequences to remove PCR and sequencing errors. V, D and J gene segments were assigned by aligning CDR3 sequences to IMGT reference sequences. For a sequence to be retained, a match of at least six nucleotides was required to both a V gene segment and a J gene segment. Rearrangements were classified as productive when the CDR3 lacked stop codons and remained in frame with V and J, and all other rearrangements were classified as non-productive. Following IMGT convention, CDR3 was defined as the stretch from the second conserved V-encoded cysteine up to the conserved J-encoded phenylalanine. In an earlier analysis of more than 550 of the donors, sequences lacking an unambiguous match to a single V gene segment were excluded. In an earlier analysis of several hundred of the donors, V segments were called functional above 56.7% productive rearrangements and were called segregating when the between-donor standard deviation exceeded 5%. A statistical classification framework was built for diagnosing cytomegalovirus status from the catalog of TCR beta chain sequences. V and J gene assignment, in a later analysis, came from comparing TCR nucleotide sequences with IMGT/GENE-DB human TR gene sequences. A later analysis assigned CDR3 sequences and most-parsimonious VDJ recombination scenarios with the TCRdist pipeline. A later analysis defined each TCR beta chain by its CDR3 amino acid sequence plus V-gene family, and excluded reads lacking a unique V-gene family. As a way to deal with suspected cross-contamination and a sequencing artifact, a later analysis dropped roughly 600 nucleotide sequences that were highly shared and had low generation probability. In a later analysis, a clonal expansion index for each public chain was calculated from normalized within-repertoire ranks of inferred template counts. A later analysis computed generation probabilities with a VDJ recombination model fitted to out-of-frame rearrangements, and checked the results against IGoR. A later analysis scored TCR-TCR, TCR-HLA and TCR-CMV co-occurrence with hypergeometric tests, applying a repertoire-size bias correction to TCR pairs. In a later analysis, false discovery rates were estimated by permuting HLA or CMV assignments 20 times. In a later analysis, co-occurring TCRs were grouped using DBSCAN, with TCRdist sequence similarity added in when clustering inside HLA-allele-positive subsets. For co-occurrence clustering, repertoires with fewer than 30,000 or more than 120,000 public chains were excluded, along with roughly 5 repertoires with anomalous nucleotide sharing. What TCRdb holds here is the immuneACCESS table cut down to in-frame rearrangements. Part of the clones is not present; checked against another copy, under half of the missing clones reflect an unresolved V gene, and the others are unexplained. The V and J calls and clone size come from that table; D and trimming were worked out from the DNA. The sample profile shows some 100,000 clones; about 75% of them were found once. The ten largest clonotypes hold about 14% of the sample.

The chain is made from TRBV7-9 and TRBJ2-4; TRBD1 aligns with 7 central bases. The sequenced material came from PBMCs. This clonotype was obtained from a male donor in good health and CMV-seropositive. The encoded CDR3 is CASNLLRDSKNIQYF. The DNA sequence is given as TGTGCCAGCAACCTATTAAGGGACAGTAAAAACATTCAGTACTTC.